The clone carrying this T cell receptor beta chain was observed once. Its specificity is unknown. The data belong to a study of shared clonotypes between healthy human individuals. The wider study: Used for every donor were three CD4 naive, three CD4 memory, two CD8 naive and one CD8 memory plate.

Profiled with immunoSEQ multiplex PCR; TCRdb holds only in-frame clones, not every one. The sample records roughly 2.1 million clones, under 95% being singletons. The naive CD8 subset, CD45RO-negative cells positively selected for CCR7, excluded terminally differentiated effector memory CD45RA+ cells. Trimming removed 5 bases at V and 2 bases at J, with 18 bases between. The CDR3 is made up of 17 amino acids. The V gene's germline CDR1 is MDHEN and CDR2 SYDVKM. General study points: Clonotype sharing among donors likely depends on sequencing depth.

V and J are TRBV28 and TRBJ2-2; the D gene could be TRBD1 or TRBD2 (5 bases each). The source of this sequence is a man between 18 and 35 years old in good health. Some clones in this sample may be carry-over from other donors' samples. Sequenced material: naive CD8+ T cells from PBMCs. In nucleotides, the CDR3 is TGTGCCAGCAGTGACCCCAGGGAAGCGGCAAACACCGGGGAGCTGTTTTTT. It codes for CASSDPREAANTGELFF.